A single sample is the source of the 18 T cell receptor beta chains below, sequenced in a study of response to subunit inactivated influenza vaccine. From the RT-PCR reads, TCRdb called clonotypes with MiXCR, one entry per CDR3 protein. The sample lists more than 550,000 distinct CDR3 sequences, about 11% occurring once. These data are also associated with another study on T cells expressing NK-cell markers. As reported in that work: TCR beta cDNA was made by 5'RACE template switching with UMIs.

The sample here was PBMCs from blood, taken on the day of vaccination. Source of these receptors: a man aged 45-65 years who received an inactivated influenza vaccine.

The CDR3 protein is CASSQEIPLAREDVTGELFF. In DNA form, the CDR3 reads TGCGCCAGCAGCCAAGAAATCCCTTTGGCGCGGGAGGATGTCACCGGGGAGCTGTTTTTT. The rearrangement joins TRBV4-3 to TRBJ2-2; TRBD2 matches 8 bases. Germline trimming cut 0 bases from V and 4 bases from J; bases unmatched to any gene: 16. The CDR3 loop spans 20 amino acids. The germline V gene encodes CDR1 LGHNA and CDR2 YSLEER.

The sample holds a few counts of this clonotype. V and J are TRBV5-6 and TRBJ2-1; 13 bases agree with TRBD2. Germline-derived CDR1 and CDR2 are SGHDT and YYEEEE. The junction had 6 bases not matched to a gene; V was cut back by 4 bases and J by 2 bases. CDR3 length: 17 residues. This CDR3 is CASSRLAGGRTYNEQFF. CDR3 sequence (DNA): TGTGCCAGCAGCCGACTAGCGGGGGGTCGAACCTACAATGAGCAGTTCTTC.

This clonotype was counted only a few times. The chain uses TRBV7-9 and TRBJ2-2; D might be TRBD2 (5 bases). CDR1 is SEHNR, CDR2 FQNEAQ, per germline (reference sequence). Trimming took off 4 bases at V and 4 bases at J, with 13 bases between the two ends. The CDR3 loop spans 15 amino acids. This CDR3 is CASSSGPTTTGELFF. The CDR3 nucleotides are TGTGCCAGCAGCTCCGGGCCGACTACCACCGGGGAGCTGTTTTTT. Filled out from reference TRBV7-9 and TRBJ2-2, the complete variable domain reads DTGVSQNPRHKITKRGQNVTFRCDPISEHNRLYWYRQTLGQGPEFLTYFQNEAQLEKSRLLSDRFSAERPKGSFSTLEIQRTEQGDSAMYLCASSSGPTTTGELFFGEGSRLTVL.

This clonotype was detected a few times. The CDR3 DNA reads as TGTGCCATCAACCAGGACAGAGCCTACGAGCAGTACTTC. It codes for CAINQDRAYEQYF. The chain links TRBV10-3 to TRBJ2-7; a possible D gene is TRBD1 (6 bases). Germline lookup yields CDR1 ENHRY and CDR2 SYGVKD. The CDR3 has 13 residues. V gave up 7 bases and J gave up 2 bases, with 12 bases separating them.

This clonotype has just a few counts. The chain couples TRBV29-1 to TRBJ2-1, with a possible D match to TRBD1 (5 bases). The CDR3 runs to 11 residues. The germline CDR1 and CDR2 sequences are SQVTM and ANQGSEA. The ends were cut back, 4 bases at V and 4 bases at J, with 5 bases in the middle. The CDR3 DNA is TGCAGCGTTGCAGGGTACAATGAGCAGTTCTTC. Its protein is CSVAGYNEQFF.

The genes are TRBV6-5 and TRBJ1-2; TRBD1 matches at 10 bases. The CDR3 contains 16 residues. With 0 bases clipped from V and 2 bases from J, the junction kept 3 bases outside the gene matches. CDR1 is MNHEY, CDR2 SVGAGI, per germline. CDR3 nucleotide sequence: TGTGCCAGCAGTTACTCGCCGGGACAGGGGAACTATGGCTACACCTTC. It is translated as CASSYSPGQGNYGYTF.

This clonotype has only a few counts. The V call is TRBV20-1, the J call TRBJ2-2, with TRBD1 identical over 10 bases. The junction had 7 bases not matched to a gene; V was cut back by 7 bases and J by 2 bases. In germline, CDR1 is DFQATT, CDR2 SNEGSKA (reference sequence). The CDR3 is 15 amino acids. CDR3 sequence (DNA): TGCAGTGGGCTCCGGGACAGGGGAAACACCGGGGAGCTGTTTTTT. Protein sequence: CSGLRDRGNTGELFF.

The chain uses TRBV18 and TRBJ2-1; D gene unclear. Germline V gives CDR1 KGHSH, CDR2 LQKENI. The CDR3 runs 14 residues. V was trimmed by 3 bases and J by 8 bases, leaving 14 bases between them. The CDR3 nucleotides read TGTGCCAGCTCACCCCCGATCGGGCGCGATGAGCAGTTCTTC. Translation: CASSPPIGRDEQFF.

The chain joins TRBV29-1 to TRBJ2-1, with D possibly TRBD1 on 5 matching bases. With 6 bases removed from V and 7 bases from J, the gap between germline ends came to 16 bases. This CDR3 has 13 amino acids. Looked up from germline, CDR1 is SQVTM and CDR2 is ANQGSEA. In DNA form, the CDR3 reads TGCAGCGTAGGGGCCTCTAACCAAAATGAGCAGTTCTTC. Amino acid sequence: CSVGASNQNEQFF.

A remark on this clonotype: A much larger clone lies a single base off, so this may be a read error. The CDR3 nucleotides read TGTGCCACCAGCAGAGTGGCAGGGTCATACAATGAGCAGTCCTTC. It is translated as CATSRVAGSYNEQSF. The chain employs TRBV15 and TRBJ2-1, with D possibly being TRBD1 (5 bases). This CDR3 comprises 15 residues. Per germline, CDR1 LNHNV and CDR2 YYDKDF (reference sequence).

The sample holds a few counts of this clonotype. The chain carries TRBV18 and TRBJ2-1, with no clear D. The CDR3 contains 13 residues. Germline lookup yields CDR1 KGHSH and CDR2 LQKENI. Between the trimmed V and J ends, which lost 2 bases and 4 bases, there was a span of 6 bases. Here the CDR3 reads CASSPFSYNEQFF. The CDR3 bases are TGTGCCAGCTCACCATTTAGTTACAATGAGCAGTTCTTC.

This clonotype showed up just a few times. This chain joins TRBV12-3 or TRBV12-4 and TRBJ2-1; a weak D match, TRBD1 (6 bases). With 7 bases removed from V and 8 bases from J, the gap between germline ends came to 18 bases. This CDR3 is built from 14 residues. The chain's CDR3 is CASTPGTIMHEQFF. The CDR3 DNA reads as TGTGCCAGCACTCCAGGGACAATTATGCATGAGCAGTTCTTC.

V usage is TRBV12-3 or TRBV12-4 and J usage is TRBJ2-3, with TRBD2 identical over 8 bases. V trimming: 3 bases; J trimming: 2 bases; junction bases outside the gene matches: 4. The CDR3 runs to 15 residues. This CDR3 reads CASSFSGGLTDTQYF. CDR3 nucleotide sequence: TGTGCCAGCAGTTTCTCGGGAGGGCTCACAGATACGCAGTATTTT.

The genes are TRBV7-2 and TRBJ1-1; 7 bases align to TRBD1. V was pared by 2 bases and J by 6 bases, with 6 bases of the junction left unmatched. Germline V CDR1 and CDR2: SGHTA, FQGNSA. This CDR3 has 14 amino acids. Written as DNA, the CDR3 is TGTGCCAGCAGCTTACAGACAGGGTTTTCTGAAGCTTTCTTT. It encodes CASSLQTGFSEAFF.

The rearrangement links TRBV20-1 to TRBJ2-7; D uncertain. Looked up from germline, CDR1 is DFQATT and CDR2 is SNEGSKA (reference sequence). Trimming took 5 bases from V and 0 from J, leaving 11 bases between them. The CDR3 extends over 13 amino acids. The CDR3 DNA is TGCAGTGCTTGGAAGTCTAGCTCCTACGAGCAGTACTTC. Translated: CSAWKSSSYEQYF.

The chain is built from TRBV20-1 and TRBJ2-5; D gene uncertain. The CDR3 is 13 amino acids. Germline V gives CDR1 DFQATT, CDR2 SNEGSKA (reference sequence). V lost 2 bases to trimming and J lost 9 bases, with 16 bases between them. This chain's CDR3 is CSARKARVASQYF. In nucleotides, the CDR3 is TGCAGTGCTAGAAAAGCTAGGGTGGCGTCCCAGTACTTC.

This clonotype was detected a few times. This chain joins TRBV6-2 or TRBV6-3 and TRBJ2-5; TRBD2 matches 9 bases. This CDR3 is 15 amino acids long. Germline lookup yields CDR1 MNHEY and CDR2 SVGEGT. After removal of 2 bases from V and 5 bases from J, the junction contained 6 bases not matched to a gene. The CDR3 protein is CASSYRRGGPETQYF. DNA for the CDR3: TGTGCCAGCAGTTACAGGCGGGGGGGCCCGGAGACCCAGTACTTC.

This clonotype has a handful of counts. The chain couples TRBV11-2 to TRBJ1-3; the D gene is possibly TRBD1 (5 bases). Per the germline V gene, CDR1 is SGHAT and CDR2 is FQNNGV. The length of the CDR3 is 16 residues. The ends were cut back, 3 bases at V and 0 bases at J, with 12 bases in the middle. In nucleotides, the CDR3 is TGTGCCAGCAGCTTGGGCAGGGTCGACTCTGGAAACACCATATATTTT. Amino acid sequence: CASSLGRVDSGNTIYF.